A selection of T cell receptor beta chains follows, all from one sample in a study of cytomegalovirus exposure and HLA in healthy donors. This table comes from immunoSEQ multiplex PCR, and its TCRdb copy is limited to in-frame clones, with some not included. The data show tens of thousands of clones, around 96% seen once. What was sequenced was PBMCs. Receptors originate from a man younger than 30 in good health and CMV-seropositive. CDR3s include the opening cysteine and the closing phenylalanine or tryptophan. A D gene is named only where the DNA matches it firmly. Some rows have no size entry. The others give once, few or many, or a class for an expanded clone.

CDR3aa: CANSVGPVSTDTQYF; CDR3nt: TGTGCCAACAGCGTAGGCCCAGTTAGCACAGATACGCAGTATTTT; v_gene: TRBV9; d_gene: -; j_gene: TRBJ2-3; abundance: -
CDR3aa: CSVGGGAGDTQYF; CDR3nt: TGCAGCGTGGGAGGGGGGGCAGGAGATACGCAGTATTTT; v_gene: TRBV29-1; d_gene: -; j_gene: TRBJ2-3; abundance: few
CDR3aa: CASSDGREGTEAFF; CDR3nt: TGTGCCAGCAGTGATGGCAGGGAAGGCACTGAAGCTTTCTTT; v_gene: TRBV6-5; d_gene: -; j_gene: TRBJ1-1; abundance: few
CDR3aa: CASQQGEVDNSPLHF; CDR3nt: TGTGCCAGTCAACAGGGGGAAGTTGATAATTCACCCCTCCACTTT; v_gene: TRBV2; d_gene: TRBD1; j_gene: TRBJ1-6; abundance: few
CDR3aa: CASSEILAVNEQFF; CDR3nt: TGTGCCAGCAGTGAAATACTAGCGGTGAATGAGCAGTTCTTC; v_gene: TRBV2; d_gene: TRBD2; j_gene: TRBJ2-1; abundance: -
CDR3aa: CASSQVGAAYEQYF; CDR3nt: TGTGCCAGCAGCCAAGTTGGGGCGGCCTACGAGCAGTACTTC; v_gene: TRBV4-2; d_gene: -; j_gene: TRBJ2-7; abundance: -
CDR3aa: CASSSRFSTTEKLFF; CDR3nt: TGCGCCAGCAGCTCCAGGTTCTCGACAACGGAAAAACTGTTTTTT; v_gene: TRBV5-1; d_gene: -; j_gene: TRBJ1-4; abundance: -
CDR3aa: CATSTGLLSSGNTIYF; CDR3nt: TGTGCCACCAGCACCGGGTTACTTAGCTCTGGAAACACCATATATTTT; v_gene: TRBV15; d_gene: -; j_gene: TRBJ1-3; abundance: -
CDR3aa: CASSQPSWTSGRETQYF; CDR3nt: TGTGCCAGCAGCCAACCCAGTTGGACTAGCGGGAGAGAGACCCAGTACTTC; v_gene: TRBV14; d_gene: TRBD2; j_gene: TRBJ2-5; abundance: -
CDR3aa: CASSLGDLRPDTQYF; CDR3nt: TGCGCCAGCAGCTTGGGCGATCTACGTCCAGATACGCAGTATTTT; v_gene: TRBV5-1; d_gene: -; j_gene: TRBJ2-3; abundance: -
CDR3aa: CASSLITDSNQPQHF; CDR3nt: TGTGCCAGCAGCTTAATCACAGATAGCAATCAGCCCCAGCATTTT; v_gene: TRBV7-2; d_gene: -; j_gene: TRBJ1-5; abundance: once
CDR3aa: CASSLATGWSGYTF; CDR3nt: TGTGCCAGCAGCTTGGCCACAGGTTGGAGTGGCTACACCTTC; v_gene: TRBV5-6; d_gene: -; j_gene: TRBJ1-2; abundance: -
CDR3aa: CASSRRRQGEDNSPLHF; CDR3nt: TGTGCCAGCAGCCGAAGACGACAGGGAGAGGATAATTCACCCCTCCACTTT; v_gene: TRBV9; d_gene: TRBD1; j_gene: TRBJ1-6; abundance: few
CDR3aa: CASSYNLRDRGNYGYTF; CDR3nt: TGTGCCAGCAGTTATAACTTACGGGACAGGGGTAACTATGGCTACACCTTC; v_gene: TRBV28; d_gene: TRBD1; j_gene: TRBJ1-2; abundance: -
CDR3aa: CASSFRAYNSPLHF; CDR3nt: TGTGCCAGCAGTTTCCGAGCCTATAATTCACCCCTCCACTTT; v_gene: TRBV6-5; d_gene: -; j_gene: TRBJ1-6; abundance: -
CDR3aa: CASSLAPGSQGGIQYF; CDR3nt: TGTGCCAGCAGCTTGGCACCCGGGTCACAAGGGGGCATTCAGTACTTC; v_gene: TRBV5-4; d_gene: -; j_gene: TRBJ2-4; abundance: -
CDR3aa: CASSLVAGGGTDTQYF; CDR3nt: TGTGCCAGCAGCTTAGTGGCGGGAGGAGGTACAGATACGCAGTATTTT; v_gene: TRBV11-2; d_gene: TRBD2; j_gene: TRBJ2-3; abundance: -
CDR3aa: CASSFAGPNQPQHF; CDR3nt: TGTGCCAGCAGCTTTGCAGGCCCCAATCAGCCCCAGCATTTT; v_gene: TRBV7-9; d_gene: -; j_gene: TRBJ1-5; abundance: once
CDR3aa: CASSVFPGETQYF; CDR3nt: TGTGCCAGCAGCGTTTTCCCGGGGGAGACCCAGTACTTC; v_gene: TRBV9; d_gene: -; j_gene: TRBJ2-5; abundance: -
CDR3aa: CASRQGEQYF; CDR3nt: TGTGCCTCGCGGCAGGGCGAGCAGTACTTC; v_gene: TRBV25-1; d_gene: -; j_gene: TRBJ2-7; abundance: -
CDR3aa: CASSLGGGSNQPQHF; CDR3nt: TGTGCCAGCAGCTTAGGGGGAGGAAGCAATCAGCCCCAGCATTTT; v_gene: TRBV7-2; d_gene: -; j_gene: TRBJ1-5; abundance: -
CDR3aa: CASSITGSSYEQYF; CDR3nt: TGTGCCAGCAGCATCACCGGGAGTTCCTACGAGCAGTACTTC; v_gene: TRBV11-2; d_gene: -; j_gene: TRBJ2-7; abundance: -
CDR3aa: CASSPDRGGYNEQFF; CDR3nt: TGTGCCAGTAGCCCCGACAGGGGAGGATACAATGAGCAGTTCTTC; v_gene: TRBV19; d_gene: TRBD1; j_gene: TRBJ2-1; abundance: -
CDR3aa: CASSPGTGATIQYF; CDR3nt: TGTGCCAGCAGCCCCGGGACAGGGGCGACCATTCAGTACTTC; v_gene: TRBV5-5; d_gene: TRBD1; j_gene: TRBJ2-4; abundance: -
CDR3aa: CASSVPGQGNTIYF; CDR3nt: TGTGCCAGCAGCGTCCCGGGACAGGGAAACACCATATATTTT; v_gene: TRBV25-1; d_gene: TRBD1; j_gene: TRBJ1-3; abundance: -
CDR3aa: CSASKETQYF; CDR3nt: TGCAGTGCTTCAAAAGAGACCCAGTACTTC; v_gene: TRBV20-1; d_gene: -; j_gene: TRBJ2-5; abundance: -
CDR3aa: CASGVGRQTNEKLFF; CDR3nt: TGTGCTAGTGGTGTAGGAAGACAGACGAATGAAAAACTGTTTTTT; v_gene: TRBV12-5; d_gene: -; j_gene: TRBJ1-4; abundance: -
CDR3aa: CASRQIGTGGGYTF; CDR3nt: TGCGCCAGCAGGCAGATCGGGACAGGTGGAGGCTACACCTTC; v_gene: TRBV5-1; d_gene: TRBD1; j_gene: TRBJ1-2; abundance: once
CDR3aa: CASSSYPLSYEQYF; CDR3nt: TGTGCCAGCAGCTCTTATCCACTCTCCTACGAGCAGTACTTC; v_gene: TRBV11-1; d_gene: -; j_gene: TRBJ2-7; abundance: -
CDR3aa: CASSDRDGGSSGYYNEQFF; CDR3nt: TGTGCCAGCAGTGATCGGGATGGTGGGTCTAGCGGGTACTACAATGAGCAGTTCTTC; v_gene: TRBV6-1; d_gene: TRBD2; j_gene: TRBJ2-1; abundance: -
CDR3aa: CASSMGQASGNTIYF; CDR3nt: TGTGCCAGTAGTATGGGACAAGCCTCTGGAAACACCATATATTTT; v_gene: TRBV19; d_gene: -; j_gene: TRBJ1-3; abundance: -
CDR3aa: CASSVLTGAGETQYF; CDR3nt: TGCGCCAGCAGCGTACTAACAGGGGCCGGGGAGACCCAGTACTTC; v_gene: TRBV5-1; d_gene: TRBD1; j_gene: TRBJ2-5; abundance: -
CDR3aa: CASMWTGNTGELFF; CDR3nt: TGTGCCAGCATGTGGACAGGGAACACCGGGGAGCTGTTTTTT; v_gene: TRBV6-1; d_gene: TRBD1; j_gene: TRBJ2-2; abundance: -
CDR3aa: CASSLVASGDTQYF; CDR3nt: TGCGCCAGCAGCTTGGTCGCTAGCGGAGATACGCAGTATTTT; v_gene: TRBV5-1; d_gene: TRBD2; j_gene: TRBJ2-3; abundance: -
CDR3aa: CASSNRGPQPQHF; CDR3nt: TGTGCCAGCAGCAACAGGGGACCTCAGCCCCAGCATTTT; v_gene: TRBV27; d_gene: TRBD1; j_gene: TRBJ1-5; abundance: -
CDR3aa: CASSLGLARYEQYF; CDR3nt: TGTGCCAGCAGCTTAGGGCTAGCCCGCTACGAGCAGTACTTC; v_gene: TRBV11-2; d_gene: -; j_gene: TRBJ2-7; abundance: -
CDR3aa: CASTRDRAGEQYF; CDR3nt: TGTGCCAGCACCCGGGACAGGGCGGGGGAGCAGTACTTC; v_gene: TRBV2; d_gene: TRBD1; j_gene: TRBJ2-7; abundance: -
CDR3aa: CASKPLAVSYEQYF; CDR3nt: TGTGCCAGCAAGCCTTTGGCGGTCTCCTACGAGCAGTACTTC; v_gene: TRBV6-1; d_gene: -; j_gene: TRBJ2-7; abundance: -
CDR3aa: CASSVLGGASQRFAGYTF; CDR3nt: TGTGCCAGTAGCGTATTAGGGGGCGCGTCGCAACGTTTCGCGGGCTACACCTTC; v_gene: TRBV19; d_gene: TRBD1; j_gene: TRBJ1-2; abundance: -
CDR3aa: CASSPSYSSYNEQFF; CDR3nt: TGTGCCAGCAGCCCTAGCTATAGCTCCTACAATGAGCAGTTCTTC; v_gene: TRBV7-3; d_gene: -; j_gene: TRBJ2-1; abundance: -
CDR3aa: CASSLDPSFDEQFF; CDR3nt: TGTGCCAGCAGCTTAGACCCTAGTTTCGATGAGCAGTTCTTC; v_gene: TRBV7-3; d_gene: -; j_gene: TRBJ2-1; abundance: -
CDR3aa: CASSLRDYHNEQFF; CDR3nt: TGCGCCAGCAGCCTACGGGACTACCACAATGAGCAGTTCTTC; v_gene: TRBV5-1; d_gene: TRBD2; j_gene: TRBJ2-1; abundance: -
CDR3aa: CASSPKGLAGGLIGELFF; CDR3nt: TGCGCCAGCAGCCCAAAGGGACTAGCGGGAGGTTTGATCGGGGAGCTGTTTTTT; v_gene: TRBV5-1; d_gene: TRBD2; j_gene: TRBJ2-2; abundance: -